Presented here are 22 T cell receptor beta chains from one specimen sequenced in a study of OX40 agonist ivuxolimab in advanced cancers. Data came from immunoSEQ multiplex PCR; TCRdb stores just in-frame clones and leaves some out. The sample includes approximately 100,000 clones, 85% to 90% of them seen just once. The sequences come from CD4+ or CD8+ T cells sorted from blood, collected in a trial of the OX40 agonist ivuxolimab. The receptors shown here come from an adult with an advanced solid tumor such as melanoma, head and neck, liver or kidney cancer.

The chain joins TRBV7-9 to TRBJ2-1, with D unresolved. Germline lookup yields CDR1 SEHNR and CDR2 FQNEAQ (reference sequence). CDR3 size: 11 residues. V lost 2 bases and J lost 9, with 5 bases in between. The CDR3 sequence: CASSLLGEQFF. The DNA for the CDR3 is TGTGCCAGCAGCTTATTGGGTGAGCAGTTCTTC.

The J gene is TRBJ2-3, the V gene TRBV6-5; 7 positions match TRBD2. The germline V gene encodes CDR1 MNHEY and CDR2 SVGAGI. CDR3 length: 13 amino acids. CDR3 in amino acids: CGSRGGGGDTQYF. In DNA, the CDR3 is TGTGGATCAAGGGGCGGGGGAGGAGATACGCAGTATTTT.

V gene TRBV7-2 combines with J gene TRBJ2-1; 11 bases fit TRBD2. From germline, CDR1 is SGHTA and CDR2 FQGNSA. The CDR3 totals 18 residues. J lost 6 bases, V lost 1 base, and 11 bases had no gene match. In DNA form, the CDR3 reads TGTGCCAGCAGCTTAGGGTTAGCGGGGGGGCCGCGTAGCAATGAGCAGTTCTTC. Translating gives CASSLGLAGGPRSNEQFF.

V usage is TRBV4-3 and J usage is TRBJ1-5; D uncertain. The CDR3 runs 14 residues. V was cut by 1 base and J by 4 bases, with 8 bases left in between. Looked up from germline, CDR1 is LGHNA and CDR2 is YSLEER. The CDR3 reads CASSQVLGNQPQHF. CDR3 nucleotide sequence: TGCGCCAGCAGCCAAGTGTTGGGGAATCAGCCCCAGCATTTT.

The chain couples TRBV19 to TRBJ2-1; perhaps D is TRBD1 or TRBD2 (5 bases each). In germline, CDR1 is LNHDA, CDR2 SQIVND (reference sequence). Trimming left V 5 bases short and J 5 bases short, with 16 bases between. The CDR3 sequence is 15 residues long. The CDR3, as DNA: TGTGCCAGTAGTGTTCCCGGGACGGGAAACAATGAGCAGTTCTTC. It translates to CASSVPGTGNNEQFF.

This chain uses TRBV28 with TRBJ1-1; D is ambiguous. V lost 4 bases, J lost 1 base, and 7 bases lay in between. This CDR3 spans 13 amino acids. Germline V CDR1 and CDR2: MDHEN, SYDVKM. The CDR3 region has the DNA TGTGCCAGCAGTTCCCACTCGAACACTGAAGCTTTCTTT. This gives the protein CASSSHSNTEAFF.

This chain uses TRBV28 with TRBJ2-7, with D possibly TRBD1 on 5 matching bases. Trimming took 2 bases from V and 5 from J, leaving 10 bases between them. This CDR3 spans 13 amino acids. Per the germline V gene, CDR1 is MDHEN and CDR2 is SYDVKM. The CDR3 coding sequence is TGTGCCAGCAGTTTACAGGGCAGGGACGAGCAGTACTTC. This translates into CASSLQGRDEQYF.

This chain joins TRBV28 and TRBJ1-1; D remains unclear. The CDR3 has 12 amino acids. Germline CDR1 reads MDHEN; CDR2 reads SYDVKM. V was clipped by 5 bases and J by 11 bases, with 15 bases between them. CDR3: CASSPRLDTAFF. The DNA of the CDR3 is TGTGCCAGCAGTCCTCGGCTGGATACGGCTTTCTTT.

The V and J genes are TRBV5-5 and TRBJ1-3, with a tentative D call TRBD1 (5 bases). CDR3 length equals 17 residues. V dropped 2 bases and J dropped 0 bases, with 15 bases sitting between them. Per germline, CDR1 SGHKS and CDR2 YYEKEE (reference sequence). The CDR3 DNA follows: TGTGCCAGCAGCTTTGGGGGGACTGTATACTCTGGAAACACCATATATTTT. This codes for CASSFGGTVYSGNTIYF.

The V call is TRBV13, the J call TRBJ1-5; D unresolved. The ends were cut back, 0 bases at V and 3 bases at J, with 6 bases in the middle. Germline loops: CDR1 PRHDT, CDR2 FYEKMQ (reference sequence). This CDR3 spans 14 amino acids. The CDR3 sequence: CASSLGGPNQPQHF. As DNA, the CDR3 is TGTGCCAGCAGCTTAGGAGGGCCCAATCAGCCCCAGCATTTT. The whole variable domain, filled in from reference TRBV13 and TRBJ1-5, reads AAGVIQSPRHLIKEKRETATLKCYPIPRHDTVYWYQQGPGQDPQFLISFYEKMQSDKGSIPDRFSAQQFSDYHSELNMSSLELGDSALYFCASSLGGPNQPQHFGDGTRLSIL.

The CDR3 bases are TGTGCCAGCAGTGCCAGGGAAGGCGAGCAGTACTTC. It is translated as CASSAREGEQYF. This chain links TRBV2 with TRBJ2-7; tentatively, D is TRBD1 (5 bases). CDR3 length equals 12 residues. Germline V gene lookup returns CDR1 SNHLY and CDR2 FYNNEI. With 4 bases removed from V and 6 bases from J, the gap between germline ends came to 10 bases.

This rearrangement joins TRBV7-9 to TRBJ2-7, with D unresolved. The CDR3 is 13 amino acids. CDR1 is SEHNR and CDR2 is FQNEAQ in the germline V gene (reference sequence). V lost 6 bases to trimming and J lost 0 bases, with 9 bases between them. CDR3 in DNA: TGTGCCAGCAGTCGCTCCAACTCCTACGAGCAGTACTTC. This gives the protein CASSRSNSYEQYF.

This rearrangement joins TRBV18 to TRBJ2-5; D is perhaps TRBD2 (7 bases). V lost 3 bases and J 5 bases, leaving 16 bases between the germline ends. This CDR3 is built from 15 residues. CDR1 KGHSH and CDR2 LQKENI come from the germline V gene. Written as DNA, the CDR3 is TGTGCCAGCTCACCCTCGTCGGGGGGCGGTGAGACCCAGTACTTC. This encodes CASSPSSGGGETQYF.

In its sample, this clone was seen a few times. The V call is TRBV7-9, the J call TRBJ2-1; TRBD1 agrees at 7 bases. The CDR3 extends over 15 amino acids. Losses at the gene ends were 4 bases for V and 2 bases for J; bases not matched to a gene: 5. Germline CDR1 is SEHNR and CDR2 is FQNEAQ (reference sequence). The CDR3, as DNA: TGTGCCAGCAGCTCGAGGGGACAGCCCTACAATGAGCAGTTCTTC. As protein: CASSSRGQPYNEQFF.

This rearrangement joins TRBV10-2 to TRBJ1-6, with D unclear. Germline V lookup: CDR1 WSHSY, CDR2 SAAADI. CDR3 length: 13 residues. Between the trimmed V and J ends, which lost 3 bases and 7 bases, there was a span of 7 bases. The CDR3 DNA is TGCGCCAGCAGTGAACAGCAGAATTCACCCCTCCACTTT. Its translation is CASSEQQNSPLHF.

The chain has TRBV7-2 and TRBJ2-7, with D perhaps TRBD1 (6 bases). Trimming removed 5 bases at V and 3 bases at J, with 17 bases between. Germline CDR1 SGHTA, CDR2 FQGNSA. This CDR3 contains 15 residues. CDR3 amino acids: CASSPAGQINYEQYF. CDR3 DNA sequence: TGTGCCAGCAGCCCCGCTGGACAGATTAACTACGAGCAGTACTTC.

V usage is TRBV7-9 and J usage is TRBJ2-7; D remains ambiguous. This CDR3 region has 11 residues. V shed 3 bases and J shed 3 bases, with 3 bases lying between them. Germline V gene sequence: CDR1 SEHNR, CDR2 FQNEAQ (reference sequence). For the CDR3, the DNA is TGTGCCAGCAGCTTGAACTACGAGCAGTACTTC. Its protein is CASSLNYEQYF. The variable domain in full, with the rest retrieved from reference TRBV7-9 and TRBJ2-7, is DTGVSQNPRHKITKRGQNVTFRCDPISEHNRLYWYRQTLGQGPEFLTYFQNEAQLEKSRLLSDRFSAERPKGSFSTLEIQRTEQGDSAMYLCASSLNYEQYFGPGTRLTVT.

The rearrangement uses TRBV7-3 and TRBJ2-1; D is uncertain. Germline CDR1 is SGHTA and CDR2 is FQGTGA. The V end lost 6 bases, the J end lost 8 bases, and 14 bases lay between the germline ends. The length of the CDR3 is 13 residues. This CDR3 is CASSSIVDYEQFF. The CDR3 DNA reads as TGTGCCAGCAGTTCAATAGTAGACTATGAGCAGTTCTTC.

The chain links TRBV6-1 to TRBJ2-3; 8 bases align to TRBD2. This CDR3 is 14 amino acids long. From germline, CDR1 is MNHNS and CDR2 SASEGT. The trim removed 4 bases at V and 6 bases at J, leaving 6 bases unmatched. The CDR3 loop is CASSGTGGRDTQYF. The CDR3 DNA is TGTGCCAGCAGTGGAACGGGGGGGCGGGATACGCAGTATTTT.

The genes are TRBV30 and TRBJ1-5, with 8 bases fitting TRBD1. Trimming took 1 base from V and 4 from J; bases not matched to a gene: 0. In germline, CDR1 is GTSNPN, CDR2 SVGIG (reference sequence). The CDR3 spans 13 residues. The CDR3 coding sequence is TGTGCCTGGAGTGGACAGGGGAATCAGCCCCAGCATTTT. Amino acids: CAWSGQGNQPQHF.

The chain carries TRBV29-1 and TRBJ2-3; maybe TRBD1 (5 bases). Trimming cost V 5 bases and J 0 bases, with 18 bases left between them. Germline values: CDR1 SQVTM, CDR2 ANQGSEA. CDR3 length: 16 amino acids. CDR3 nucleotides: TGCAGCGTTCCTTCCCGACAGCGCTCTAGCACAGATACGCAGTATTTT. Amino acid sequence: CSVPSRQRSSTDTQYF.

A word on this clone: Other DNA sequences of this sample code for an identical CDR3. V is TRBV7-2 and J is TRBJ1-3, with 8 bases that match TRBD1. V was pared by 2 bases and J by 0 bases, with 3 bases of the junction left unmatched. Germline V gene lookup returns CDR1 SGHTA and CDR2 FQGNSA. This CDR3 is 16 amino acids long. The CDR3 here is CASSLRTGSSGNTIYF. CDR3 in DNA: TGTGCCAGCAGCTTAAGGACAGGGTCCTCTGGAAACACCATATATTTT.